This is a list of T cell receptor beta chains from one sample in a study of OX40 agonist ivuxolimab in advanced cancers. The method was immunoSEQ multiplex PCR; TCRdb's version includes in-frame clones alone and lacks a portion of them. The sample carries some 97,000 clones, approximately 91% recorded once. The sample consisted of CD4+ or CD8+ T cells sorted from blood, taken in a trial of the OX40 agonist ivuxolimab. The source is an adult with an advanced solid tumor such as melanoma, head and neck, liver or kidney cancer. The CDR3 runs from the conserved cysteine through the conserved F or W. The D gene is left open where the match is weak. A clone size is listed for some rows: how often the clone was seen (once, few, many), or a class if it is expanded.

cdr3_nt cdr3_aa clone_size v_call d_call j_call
TGTGCCTGGAGTGTATCCGCCATAAGGAATCAGCCCCAGCATTTT CAWSVSAIRNQPQHF NA TRBV30 NA TRBJ1-5
TGTGCCAGCAGCCCACCCCTCGGACAGGGGAGCCTCTACAATGAGCAGTTCTTC CASSPPLGQGSLYNEQFF NA TRBV14 TRBD1 TRBJ2-1
TGTGCCAGCAGCGGGAAACAGGGGGCAAGCTACGAGCAGTACTTC CASSGKQGASYEQYF once TRBV9 TRBD1 TRBJ2-7
TGTGCCAGCAATTCAATTACAGGGGGCTCCGATGGCTACACCTTC CASNSITGGSDGYTF NA TRBV2 TRBD1 TRBJ1-2
TGTGCCAGCATCGGACCTCGCTCGGACCCGCGAAACTCCTACGAGCAGTACTTC CASIGPRSDPRNSYEQYF NA TRBV6-8 NA TRBJ2-7
TGTGCCAGCAGCCCGGGGGACAGGGGGATCTCCTACGAGCAGTACTTC CASSPGDRGISYEQYF NA TRBV4-2 TRBD1 TRBJ2-7
TGTGCCAGCAGCCAAACCGACACCGGGGAGCTGTTTTTT CASSQTDTGELFF NA TRBV7-3 NA TRBJ2-2
TGCAGCGTTGATGTACAGGGAGCCTACGAGCAGTACTTC CSVDVQGAYEQYF once TRBV29-1 NA TRBJ2-7
TGTGCCAGCAGCAGGGACAGGGTTGATGGCTACACCTTC CASSRDRVDGYTF few TRBV7-2 TRBD1 TRBJ1-2
TGTGCCAGCACCGAAGTTCAGGGCACTGAAGCTTTCTTT CASTEVQGTEAFF NA TRBV6-5 NA TRBJ1-1
TGTGCCAGCAGTGAACGTCCGGGACTAGCTGGGCTAGTCTACGAGCAGTACTTC CASSERPGLAGLVYEQYF NA TRBV6-1 TRBD2 TRBJ2-7
TGTGCCAGCAGCTTAATCGGGCTAGCGGACTCCTACGAGCAGTACTTC CASSLIGLADSYEQYF NA TRBV11-3 TRBD2 TRBJ2-7
TGTGCCAGTAGCCAAACCCTAGGCCTTGAAGCTTTCTTT CASSQTLGLEAFF NA TRBV19 NA TRBJ1-1
TGTGCCAGCTCACCCGGCCCCGCCTCACCCCTCCACTTT CASSPGPASPLHF NA TRBV18 NA TRBJ1-6
TGCGCCAGCAGTGAGTCCGGGACAGGGGCCTACGAGCAGTACTTC CASSESGTGAYEQYF NA TRBV10-1 TRBD1 TRBJ2-7
TGCAGCTATACGATTACAGATACGCAGTATTTT CSYTITDTQYF NA TRBV29-1 NA TRBJ2-3
TGTGCCAGCGTAGAGACAGGAACCTATGGCTACACCTTC CASVETGTYGYTF once TRBV9 NA TRBJ1-2
TGTGCCAGCAGTGAATTGGCAGGGCGGGGAGAGACCCAGTACTTC CASSELAGRGETQYF few TRBV25-1 NA TRBJ2-5
TGTGCCAGCAGCCGGACTAGCGGGGGAGAGGGATACATTCAGTACTTC CASSRTSGGEGYIQYF NA TRBV11-2 TRBD2 TRBJ2-4
TGTGCCAGCAGCGTACAGGGGGCGTCCTACAATGAGCAGTTCTTC CASSVQGASYNEQFF NA TRBV9 TRBD1 TRBJ2-1
TGTGCCAGCGCACTTGGAGCGGGAGGTCCTGGTGAGCAGTTCTTC CASALGAGGPGEQFF NA TRBV6-1 TRBD2 TRBJ2-1
TGCGCCAGCAGGGAAAGCGGGGGGGCCGGAGAGACCCAGTACTTC CASRESGGAGETQYF NA TRBV5-1 TRBD2 TRBJ2-5
TGTGCCAGCAGCCAACTAGCGGGGGGGCAGAGGGATACTGAGCAGTTCTTC CASSQLAGGQRDTEQFF NA TRBV4-2 TRBD2 TRBJ2-1
TGTGCCAGCAGTCATTCCTATGGCTACACCTTC CASSHSYGYTF NA TRBV6-1 NA TRBJ1-2
TGTGCCAGCAGCCAAAGTGTGAGGGAGAACACTGAAGCTTTCTTT CASSQSVRENTEAFF NA TRBV4-2 NA TRBJ1-1
TGTGCCAGCTCACGAGGACGGGAAGAGACCCAGTACTTC CASSRGREETQYF NA TRBV18 NA TRBJ2-5
TGTGCCAGTAGTCGATTTGCAGGGGAGCAGTTCTTC CASSRFAGEQFF NA TRBV19 NA TRBJ2-1
TGCGCCAGCAGACCCGGACTAGAGCTTCAGTATTTT CASRPGLELQYF NA TRBV5-1 TRBD2 TRBJ2-3
TGTGCCAGCAGCTTAGTCCGCGGTCTTTTGAACACTGAAGCTTTCTTT CASSLVRGLLNTEAFF NA TRBV7-8 NA TRBJ1-1
TGTGCCAGCAGACCAACAGGGCCGAACACTGAAGCTTTCTTT CASRPTGPNTEAFF NA TRBV4-2 NA TRBJ1-1
TGCGCCAGCAGCTCCGGACTAGCGGGGCGAACAGATACGCAGTATTTT CASSSGLAGRTDTQYF NA TRBV5-1 TRBD2 TRBJ2-3
TGTGCCAGCAGCTTAAAGCGAGGGGTAAATGCGAACACCGGGGAGCTGTTTTTT CASSLKRGVNANTGELFF NA TRBV7-2 NA TRBJ2-2
TGCGCCAGCAGCTTGACGTCTAGCGAAACAGATACGCAGTATTTT CASSLTSSETDTQYF NA TRBV5-1 NA TRBJ2-3
TGTGCCAGCAGCCTCCTAGCGGGGGGGGCCTACGAGCAGTACTTC CASSLLAGGAYEQYF NA TRBV7-2 TRBD2 TRBJ2-7
TGTGCCAGCAGAGAATCCGGGACAGGGCTCTACGAGCAGTACTTC CASRESGTGLYEQYF NA TRBV2 TRBD1 TRBJ2-7
TGTGCCAGCAGCCAAGCAGCGGCAGGAACCCATGGCTACACCTTC CASSQAAAGTHGYTF NA TRBV4-2 NA TRBJ1-2
TGTGCCAGCAGCGCCCAGACAGGGGATAATTCACCCCTCCACTTT CASSAQTGDNSPLHF NA TRBV9 TRBD1 TRBJ1-6
TGTGCCAGCAGCCGCGATCTCACCGGGGAGCTGTTTTTT CASSRDLTGELFF NA TRBV6-5 NA TRBJ2-2
TGCAGCGTTGGGATGTCGGGTAATTCACCCCTCCACTTT CSVGMSGNSPLHF NA TRBV29-1 NA TRBJ1-6
TGCAGTGGACAGGTTCAAGAGACCCAGTACTTC CSGQVQETQYF NA TRBV20-1 NA TRBJ2-5
TGTGCCAGCAGCTTTAGGGGCGAGCAGTACTTC CASSFRGEQYF NA TRBV5-6 NA TRBJ2-7
TGTGCCAGCAGCGTTAGCGGAAGAAGGACCGGGGAGCTGTTTTTT CASSVSGRRTGELFF once TRBV5-4 NA TRBJ2-2
TGTGCCAGCAGCCGACTAGCGGGAGGGCGGGAGACCCAGTACTTC CASSRLAGGRETQYF NA TRBV6-1 TRBD2 TRBJ2-5
TGTGCCAGCAGCTTAAGGGGGAACACCGGGGAGCTGTTTTTT CASSLRGNTGELFF NA TRBV7-2 NA TRBJ2-2
TGCGCCAGCAGCTTGGGGGTTGTCACCGGGGAGCTGTTTTTT CASSLGVVTGELFF NA TRBV5-1 NA TRBJ2-2
TGTGCCAGCAGTTTCACTAGCGAGGCCGGGGAGCTGTTTTTT CASSFTSEAGELFF NA TRBV7-8 TRBD2 TRBJ2-2
TGTGCCAGCAGGAGGACGGGCCAGCCCCAGCATTTT CASRRTGQPQHF few TRBV2 NA TRBJ1-5
TGTGCCAGCAGTCCGGGGACAGCCTCCCTGGGCGGCTACACCTTC CASSPGTASLGGYTF NA TRBV6-5 TRBD1 TRBJ1-2
TGTGCCAGTAGTACTCCGGGACTAGCGGGAGGGCGAGGATACAATGAGCAGTTCTTC CASSTPGLAGGRGYNEQFF NA TRBV19 TRBD2 TRBJ2-1
TGTGCCAGCAGCTTGTTCTATAGGGAGACCCAGTACTTC CASSLFYRETQYF once TRBV5-8 NA TRBJ2-5
TGTGCCTGGAGTGTATGGGGGGGGAATGAGCAGTTCTTC CAWSVWGGNEQFF NA TRBV30 TRBD2 TRBJ2-1
TGTGCCAGCAGCCAAGATAATGGGTTCTACAATGAGCAGTTCTTC CASSQDNGFYNEQFF NA TRBV4-2 NA TRBJ2-1
TGTGCCAGCAGCCAGACTAGCGGGAGGGCCATTAACTCCTACGAGCAGTACTTC CASSQTSGRAINSYEQYF NA TRBV13 TRBD2 TRBJ2-7
TGCGCCAGCAGTACCCCGAACACCGGGGAGCTGTTTTTT CASSTPNTGELFF NA TRBV5-1 NA TRBJ2-2
TGTGCCAGCAGCCGTCCCGGGACAGGGAGATCTGGAAACACCATATATTTT CASSRPGTGRSGNTIYF NA TRBV5-4 TRBD1 TRBJ1-3
TGTGCCAGTACCCAGAACGGGGGCTTGGCGAACACCGGGGAGCTGTTTTTT CASTQNGGLANTGELFF NA TRBV19 NA TRBJ2-2
TGTGCCAGCAGTTACGTCCGACAGCTGGGCTATGGCTACACCTTC CASSYVRQLGYGYTF NA TRBV6-5 NA TRBJ1-2
TGTGCCAGCGCCCCCGCGGGAGCTACCTCCCGCTCTGGAAACACCATATATTTT CASAPAGATSRSGNTIYF NA TRBV7-9 NA TRBJ1-3